The next 7 T cell receptor beta chains were all read from a single sample in a study of Graves' ophthalmopathy and Graves' hyperthyroidism. RNA transcripts yielded amplified TCR beta CDR3 regions. Scientists carried out first-round RT-PCR using HTBI primers and then a second-round multiplex PCR. TCRdb fed the multiplex PCR reads into MiXCR, producing one record per CDR3 protein. The sample includes 200,000 to 300,000 distinct CDR3 sequences, approximately 42% of them seen just once. Material for sequencing was peripheral blood. Every receptor here comes from an adult man with Graves' ophthalmopathy.

This clonotype was seen once. This chain connects TRBV19 to TRBJ2-2; a possible D gene is TRBD1 (6 bases). V shed 4 bases and J shed 4 bases, with 13 bases lying between them. Per the germline V gene, CDR1 is LNHDA and CDR2 is SQIVND (reference sequence). The CDR3 has 15 residues. The CDR3 region has the DNA TGTGCCAGTAGTAACAGGGAGAGAACCACCGGGGAGCTGTTTTTT. It codes for CASSNRERTTGELFF.

This clonotype has more than one count but fewer than ten. This rearrangement joins TRBV2 to TRBJ1-6; weak D call: TRBD1 (6 bases). The CDR3 totals 15 residues. CDR1 SNHLY and CDR2 FYNNEI come from the germline V gene. V shed 8 bases and J shed 3 bases, with 14 bases lying between them. This chain's CDR3 is CASASRDNYNSPLHF. The CDR3 bases are TGTGCCAGCGCCTCAAGGGACAACTATAATTCACCCCTCCACTTT.

In this sample, this clonotype turned up a few times. The V call is TRBV7-6, the J call TRBJ2-5, with D perhaps TRBD2 (5 bases). The CDR3 is 12 amino acids. Germline V gene sequence: CDR1 SGHVS, CDR2 FNYEAQ. Trimming stripped 5 bases from V and 5 bases from J, with 9 bases between. Here the CDR3 DNA reads TGTGCCAGCAGCCCCACGGGGGAGACCCAGTACTTC. As protein: CASSPTGETQYF. The whole variable domain, remainder taken from reference TRBV7-6 and TRBJ2-5, is GAGVSQSPRYKVTKRGQDVALRCDPISGHVSLYWYRQALGQGPEFLTYFNYEAQQDKSGLPNDRFSAERPEGSISTLTIQRTEQRDSAMYRCASSPTGETQYFGPGTRLLVL.

This clonotype was seen a handful of times. Compared with germline, one end of the junction differs, possibly owing to a read error. The chain employs TRBV10-3 and TRBJ1-5; no reliable D call. Germline V gene sequence: CDR1 ENHRY, CDR2 SYGVKD. The CDR3 covers 14 residues. Here the CDR3 reads CASSSRGVHQPQHF. The CDR3 DNA follows: TGTGCCAGCAGTTCTCGAGGAGTGCATCAGCCCCAGCATTTT.

This chain joins TRBV20-1 and TRBJ2-5, with D perhaps TRBD2 (7 bases). Trimming pared 5 bases from V and 1 base from J, leaving 20 bases between. This CDR3 has 16 amino acids. Germline V lookup: CDR1 DFQATT, CDR2 SNEGSKA (reference sequence). The DNA of the CDR3 is TGCAGTGCTCCGGGATCGACGGGGGGCGCCCAAGAGACCCAGTACTTC. As protein: CSAPGSTGGAQETQYF.

In its sample, this clonotype was seen many times. The chain carries TRBV7-3 and TRBJ1-1, with D possibly matching TRBD1 (5 bases). The CDR3 has 13 residues. Germline V gene lookup returns CDR1 SGHTA and CDR2 FQGTGA. The V end lost 4 bases, the J end lost 4 bases, and 10 bases lay between the germline ends. In nucleotides, the CDR3 is TGTGCCAGCAGCTCGGCGAGGGGCACTGAAGCTTTCTTT. It translates to CASSSARGTEAFF.

The rearrangement joins TRBV12-3 or TRBV12-4 to TRBJ2-7; TRBD1 might be the D (7 bases). The CDR3 covers 14 residues. Trimming cost V 6 bases and J 5 bases, with 17 bases left between them. The CDR3 here is CASRLTGRKNEQYF. CDR3 bases: TGTGCCAGCAGGCTGACAGGGAGGAAGAACGAGCAGTACTTC.